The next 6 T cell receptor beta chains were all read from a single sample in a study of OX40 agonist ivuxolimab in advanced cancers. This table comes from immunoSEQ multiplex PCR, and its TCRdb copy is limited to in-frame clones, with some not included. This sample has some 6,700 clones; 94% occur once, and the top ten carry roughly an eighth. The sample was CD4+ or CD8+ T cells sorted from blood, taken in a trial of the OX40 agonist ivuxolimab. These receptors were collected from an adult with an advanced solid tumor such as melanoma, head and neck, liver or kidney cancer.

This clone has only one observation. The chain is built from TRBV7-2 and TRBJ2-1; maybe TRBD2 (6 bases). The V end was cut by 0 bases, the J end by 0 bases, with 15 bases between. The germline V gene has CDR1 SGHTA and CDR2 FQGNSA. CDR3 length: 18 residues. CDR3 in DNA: TGTGCCAGCAGCTTAGCGGTTGGGGCCGGGAGCTCCTACAATGAGCAGTTCTTC. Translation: CASSLAVGAGSSYNEQFF.

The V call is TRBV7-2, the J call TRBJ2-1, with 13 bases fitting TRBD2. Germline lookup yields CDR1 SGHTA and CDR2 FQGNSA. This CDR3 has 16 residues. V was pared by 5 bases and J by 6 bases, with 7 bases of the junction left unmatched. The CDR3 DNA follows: TGTGCCAGCAGCCCCCAAACTAGCGGGAGGGCCAATGAGCAGTTCTTC. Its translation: CASSPQTSGRANEQFF.

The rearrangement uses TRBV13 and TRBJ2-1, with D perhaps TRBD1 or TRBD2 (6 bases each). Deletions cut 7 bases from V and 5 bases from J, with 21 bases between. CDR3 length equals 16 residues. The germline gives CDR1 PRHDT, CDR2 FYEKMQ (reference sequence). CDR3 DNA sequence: TGTGCCAGCACTTCGTACCGACGGGGGCTAGACAATGAGCAGTTCTTC. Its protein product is CASTSYRRGLDNEQFF.

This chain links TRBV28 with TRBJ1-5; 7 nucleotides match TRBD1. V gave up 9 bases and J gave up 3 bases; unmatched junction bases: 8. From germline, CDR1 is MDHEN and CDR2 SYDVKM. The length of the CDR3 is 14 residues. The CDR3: CASLLGQFNQPQHF. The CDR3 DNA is TGTGCCAGTCTTTTGGGACAGTTCAATCAGCCCCAGCATTTT.

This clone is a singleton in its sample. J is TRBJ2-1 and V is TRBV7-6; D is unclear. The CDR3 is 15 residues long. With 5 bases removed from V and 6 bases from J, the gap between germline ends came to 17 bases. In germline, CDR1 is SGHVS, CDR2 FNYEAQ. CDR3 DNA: TGTGCCAGCAGCCTATCGATAGCCCCCGCCAATGAGCAGTTCTTC. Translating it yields CASSLSIAPANEQFF. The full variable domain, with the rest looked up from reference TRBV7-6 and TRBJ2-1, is GAGVSQSPRYKVTKRGQDVALRCDPISGHVSLYWYRQALGQGPEFLTYFNYEAQQDKSGLPNDRFSAERPEGSISTLTIQRTEQRDSAMYRCASSLSIAPANEQFFGPGTRLTVL.

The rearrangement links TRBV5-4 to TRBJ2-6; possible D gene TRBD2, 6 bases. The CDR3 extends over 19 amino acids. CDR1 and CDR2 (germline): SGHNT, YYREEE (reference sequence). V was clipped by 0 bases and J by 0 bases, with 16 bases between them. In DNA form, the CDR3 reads TGTGCCAGCAGCTTGGTTGGGGGACTTACATCCTCTGGGGCCAACGTCCTGACTTTC. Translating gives CASSLVGGLTSSGANVLTF.